A single sample is the source of the 8 T cell receptor beta chains below, sequenced in a study of blood T cell repertoires in COVID-19. Profiling relied on immunoSEQ multiplex PCR, and the TCRdb table lists in-frame clones only, not all of them. The table records 200,000 to 250,000 clones, about 90% of them present only once. Sequenced material: peripheral blood. The receptors shown here come from a woman aged 55-70 years with acute or convalescent COVID-19.

This clone was recorded a few times. The chain uses TRBV9 and TRBJ2-7, with 9 bases aligning to TRBD2. This CDR3 has 15 amino acids. Germline V gene data show CDR1 as SGDLS and CDR2 as YYNGEE. V lost 0 bases to trimming and J lost 3 bases; unmatched junction nucleotides: 4. The CDR3 DNA reads as TGTGCCAGCAGCGTAGGCTCTAGCGGGAACTACGAGCAGTACTTC. It codes for CASSVGSSGNYEQYF.

The chain has TRBV14 and TRBJ2-5; D gene ambiguous. V lost 1 base and J lost 5, with 8 bases in between. Germline V gene lookup returns CDR1 SGHDN and CDR2 FVKESK. The CDR3 extends over 13 amino acids. CDR3 protein: CASSQGPGETQYF. CDR3 DNA: TGTGCCAGCAGCCAAGGCCCCGGGGAGACCCAGTACTTC.

This rearrangement joins TRBV11-3 to TRBJ2-7; 11 nucleotides match TRBD1. This CDR3 region has 14 residues. The V segment lost 2 bases and the J segment 4 bases; nucleotides outside the gene matches: 1. Per the germline V gene, CDR1 is SGHNT and CDR2 is YENEEA. This CDR3 is CASSLRDRGYEQYF. The CDR3 DNA sequence: TGTGCCAGCAGCTTACGGGACAGGGGGTACGAGCAGTACTTC.

The chain has TRBV15 and TRBJ2-3; TRBD2 aligns across 10 bases. CDR1 is LNHNV, CDR2 YYDKDF, per germline (reference sequence). J was trimmed by 3 bases and V by 0 bases; bases with no gene match: 3. The length of the CDR3 is 16 residues. Here the CDR3 reads CATSREVAGGTDTQYF. The DNA for the CDR3 is TGTGCCACCAGCAGAGAGGTAGCGGGAGGTACAGATACGCAGTATTTT.

This clone was detected only once. The rearrangement uses TRBV21-1 and TRBJ2-4; the listed D gene, TRBD2, was not tested against the DNA. TRBV21-1 is recorded as a pseudogene. CDR3 length: 16 amino acids. The CDR3 nucleotides are TGTGCCAGCAGCCACAAGGTACGCGGGTCCAAAAACATTCAGTACTTC. This gives the protein CASSHKVRGSKNIQYF.

The chain links TRBV6-2 or TRBV6-3 to TRBJ1-2, with D perhaps TRBD1 (5 bases). V lost 5 bases, J lost 10 bases, and 14 bases lay in between. This CDR3 has 12 amino acids. Germline values: CDR1 MNHEY, CDR2 SVGEGT. CDR3 in amino acids: CASSPRQFDYTF. CDR3 bases: TGTGCCAGCAGTCCCCGACAGTTTGACTACACCTTC.

The rearrangement uses TRBV5-1 and TRBJ2-3, with D uncertain. This CDR3 region has 16 residues. The germline V and J ends were trimmed by 0 bases and 2 bases, with 13 bases remaining between them. Germline CDR1 SGHRS, CDR2 YFSETQ. This chain's CDR3 is CASSLASLSPTDTQYF. The CDR3 coding sequence is TGCGCCAGCAGCTTGGCTTCATTGAGCCCCACAGATACGCAGTATTTT.

V usage is TRBV4-2 and J usage is TRBJ2-7; 9 bases align to TRBD2. V gave up 0 bases and J gave up 7 bases; unmatched junction bases: 7. Germline V gene data show CDR1 as LGHNA and CDR2 as YNFKEQ. This CDR3 contains 15 residues. The CDR3 is CASSQDRAGGREQYF. CDR3 DNA sequence: TGTGCCAGCAGCCAAGATCGAGCGGGAGGTCGGGAGCAGTACTTC.